Sequencing of this TCR beta chain was carried out in a study of breast tumors, draining lymph nodes, adjacent tissues. Study outcomes and limitations: Data only fit, rather than demonstrated, lymph node origin of most tumor T cells. Tumors had less TCR diversity than lymph nodes, more than nontumor tissue.

Comment on this clonotype: The antigen remains unidentified. The junction departs from the called germline gene at one end, perhaps through a read error.

Breast cancer patients provided tissue from their axillary draining lymph nodes. TCRdb used MiXCR to reprocess the multiplex PCR reads, holding one entry per CDR3 protein. The table has 130,000 or so distinct CDR3 sequences, about 30% seen once. The germline V gene encodes CDR1 SEHNR and CDR2 FQNEAQ (reference sequence). This CDR3 spans 17 amino acids. This clonotype originated in a female donor with breast cancer. Some clones in this sample may be carry-over from other donors' samples. The V and J genes are TRBV7-9 and TRBJ2-4, with D possibly matching TRBD2 (5 bases). Material: axillary lymph node tissue. The CDR3 sequence: CASSSATDSIAKTIQYF. In nucleotides, the CDR3 is TGTGCCAGCAGTTCCGCGACGGACTCGATAGCCAAAACCATTCAGTACTTC.